The T cell receptor (beta chain) under discussion was sequenced for a study of T cell responses to AZD1222 COVID-19 vaccine (dated by TCRdb to 2020 to 2023). Notes on the research overall: Because spike-specific TCR depth and breadth did not differ between the two schedules, AZD1222 recipients who got a second dose at roughly 4 weeks were pooled with those who got a second dose at roughly 12 weeks. TCR sequencing was performed for approximately 240 trial participants, of whom 207 were given two doses of AZD1222 and some 25 were given two doses of MenACWY control vaccine. Trial participants were enrolled into age subgroups of 18-55, 56-69 and 70-plus years, which contained about 150, 28 and 57 TCR-sequenced participants, respectively.

This sample's time point label indicates: baseline before first vaccination. The vaccinee samples were drawn from two UK trials, COV001 and COV002, one of which was a single-blind randomized controlled phase 2/3 trial testing AZD1222 (ChAdOx1 nCoV-19) in healthy adults. For TCRbeta chain sequencing, PBMC samples were collected from trial participants at day 0 and at day 28 after the second dose. Overall study results and their limits: After two AZD1222 doses, spike-specific TCR breadth and depth were significantly higher than at day 0 and than in MenACWY recipients. Participants were mostly white British, with more females than males. The authors suggested clonal diversity may have been underestimated. In the small 56-69-year group, the increase in depth fell short of significance, most likely because of low power. CD4 TCRs associated with the vaccine covered the entire spike protein, and the dominant responses were in regions 160-218 and 743-854. Epitopes outside the regions mutated in the B.1.351 and B.1.1.7 variants were reportedly recognized by nearly half of the unique spike-specific TCRs. Because no day 14 peak-response samples were available, repertoires were characterized only after the peak T cell response. Conclusions about previously exposed vaccinees are limited, since just six or seven AZD1222 recipients were seropositive for SARS-CoV-2 at baseline.

CDR1 and CDR2 (SGHRS, YFSETQ) derive from the germline V gene. From V the trimming removes 2 bases and from J it removes 6 bases, while the gene matches leave 8 bases of the junction unaccounted for. From the cysteine up to the phenylalanine, the CDR3 has a length of 14 residues. This entry keeps only the CDR3 DNA: 42 bases, framed from base 1. Remarks on this clone: No antigen is known for it. Per-nucleotide qualities are absent, and no much larger clonotype sits a single base away.

The CDR3 regions of human TCRbeta chains were analyzed by immunosequencing. The authors' pipeline ran thus. Repertoire TCRs were checked for matches against a reference library of SARS-CoV-2-specific TCRs that had been generated using the MIRA antigen-specificity platform. Breadth was defined as the fraction of unique TCRs that were SARS-CoV-2-associated. Depth was defined as the fraction of total T cells that were SARS-CoV-2-associated. Using the MIRA data, every spike-specific TCR was mapped to the spike region that the TCR reacted to and assigned to either a CD4 or a CD8 class. Log10-transformed breadth and depth values were compared by one-way ANOVA with Sidak's multiple comparisons tests. TCRdb took this table from immuneACCESS and kept in-frame rearrangements with V and J called. Such tables lack part of the clones; where checked against another copy, unresolved V genes explain under half of the gap, and the rest is unexplained. V and J calls plus clone size are reproduced from that table; the DNA served to infer D and trimming. For this sample there are roughly 20,000 clones; roughly 82% appear just once. Clones ranked in the top ten supply roughly 40% of the sample.

The clonotype comes from an adult in good health. This chain is built from TRBV5-1 and TRBJ2-7, with 7 middle bases fitting TRBD1. Sequencing used peripheral blood, obtained on day 0 of AZD1222 vaccination. Read as DNA, the sequence is TGCGCCAGCAGCTTCGAGACAGGGTATCGCGAGCAGTACTTC. Translated, it reads CASSFETGYREQYF. The full variable domain, with segments outside the CDR3 supplied by the reference TRBV5-1 and TRBJ2-7 proteins, appears as KAGVTQTPRYLIKTRGQQVTLSCSPISGHRSVSWYQQTPGQGLQFLFEYFSETQRNKGNFPGRFSGRQFSNSRSEMNVSTLELGDSALYLCASSFETGYREQYFGPGTRLTVT.